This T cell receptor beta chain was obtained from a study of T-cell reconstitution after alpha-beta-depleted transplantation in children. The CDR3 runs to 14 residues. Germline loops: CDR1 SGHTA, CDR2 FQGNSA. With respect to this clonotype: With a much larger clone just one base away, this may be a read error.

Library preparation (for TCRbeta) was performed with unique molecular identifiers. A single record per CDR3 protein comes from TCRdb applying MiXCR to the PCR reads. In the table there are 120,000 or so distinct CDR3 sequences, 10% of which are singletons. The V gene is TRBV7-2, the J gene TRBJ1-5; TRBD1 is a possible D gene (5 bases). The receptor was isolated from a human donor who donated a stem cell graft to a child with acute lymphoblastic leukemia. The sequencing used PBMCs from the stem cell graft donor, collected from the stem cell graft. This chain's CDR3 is CSSSFPGFNQPQHF. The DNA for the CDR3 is TGTTCCAGCAGCTTCCCAGGGTTCAATCAGCCCCAGCATTTT.